One sample yielded the 9 T cell receptor beta chains listed below, sequenced in a study of CD8+ T cells in alopecia areata. RNA, once extracted, was reverse transcribed into cDNA for use as the sequencing template. TCRdb keeps only in-frame clones here, not all; method: immunoSEQ multiplex PCR. The sample holds 100,000 to 150,000 clones, over 50% seen once. The specimen was CD4+ T cells sorted from blood, collected at week 0. The receptors here all came from a human donor with alopecia areata.

In this sample, this clone turned up a few times. This chain connects TRBV29-1 to TRBJ2-5; 10 bases fit TRBD1. Losses at the gene ends were 7 bases for V and 11 bases for J; bases not matched to a gene: 13. CDR3 length equals 13 residues. The V gene's germline CDR1 is SQVTM and CDR2 ANQGSEA. CDR3 bases: TGCAGCGCCCGACAGGGGGCGAGTAGGTGGCAGTACTTC. As protein: CSARQGASRWQYF. The complete variable domain, with remaining parts taken from reference TRBV29-1 and TRBJ2-5, reads SAVISQKPSRDICQRGTSLTIQCQVDSQVTMMFWYRQQPGQSLTLIATANQGSEATYESGFVIDKFPISRPNLTFSTLTVSNMSPEDSSIYLCSARQGASRWQYFGPGTRLLVL.

The chain is built from TRBV9 and TRBJ1-2; D is unresolved. V was cut by 0 bases and J by 1 base, with 10 bases left in between. CDR1 SGDLS and CDR2 YYNGEE come from the germline V gene. There are 15 residues in the CDR3. In nucleotides, the CDR3 is TGTGCCAGCAGCGTAGCTTCCAGAATTAACTATGGCTACACCTTC. Translation: CASSVASRINYGYTF.

The chain links TRBV18 to TRBJ2-5; possible D gene TRBD1, 5 bases. CDR1 is KGHSH, CDR2 LQKENI, per germline. V was shortened by 3 bases and J by 3 bases, with 8 bases between the two germline ends. This CDR3 is built from 13 residues. CDR3 DNA: TGTGCCAGCTCACCGTTACAGGAAGAGACCCAGTACTTC. It specifies CASSPLQEETQYF.

The V call is TRBV4-2, the J call TRBJ2-7; 9 nucleotides agree with TRBD2. The V and J ends lost 0 bases and 4 bases, in that order; junction bases with no gene match: 4. The germline CDR1 and CDR2 sequences are LGHNA and YNFKEQ. The CDR3 spans 15 residues. This CDR3 reads CASSQDHTSGYEQYF. As DNA, the CDR3 is TGTGCCAGCAGCCAAGATCATACTAGCGGGTACGAGCAGTACTTC.

This clone came up once. V and J are TRBV19 and TRBJ1-4, with TRBD1 matching over 8 bases. V was clipped by 6 bases and J by 3 bases; unmatched bases: 6. The germline V gene encodes CDR1 LNHDA and CDR2 SQIVND (reference sequence). The CDR3 is 15 residues long. CDR3 in DNA: TGTGCCAGTAGATTCCTGACAGGGGCTAATGAAAAACTGTTTTTT. Its protein product is CASRFLTGANEKLFF.

The V gene is TRBV11-3, the J gene TRBJ2-5, with 8 bases aligning to TRBD1. V trimming: 1 base; J trimming: 5 bases; junction bases outside the gene matches: 9. The CDR3 is 16 amino acids. Germline V gives CDR1 SGHNT, CDR2 YENEEA. The CDR3 DNA is TGTGCCAGCAGCTTAGGGGGGACAGGAGTTGGCGAGACCCAGTACTTC. It specifies CASSLGGTGVGETQYF.

This clone was observed once. J is TRBJ1-2 and V is TRBV6-5; 7 bases map to TRBD1. The CDR3 consists of 14 residues. V dropped 6 bases and J dropped 4; count of bases not matched to a gene: 8. Germline V gene sequence: CDR1 MNHEY, CDR2 SVGAGI. CDR3 DNA sequence: TGTGCCAGCAGAGATGGGACAGTTTCCTATGGCTACACCTTC. It translates to CASRDGTVSYGYTF.

This chain connects TRBV5-1 to TRBJ2-5; 7 bases fit TRBD2. This CDR3 is 16 amino acids long. Trimming at V came to 4 bases and at J to 1 base, leaving 10 bases not matched to a gene. CDR1 is SGHRS and CDR2 is YFSETQ in the germline V gene. In DNA form, the CDR3 reads TGCGCCAGCAGCAACGTCCAGCGGGGCCTCCAAGAGACCCAGTACTTC. This gives the protein CASSNVQRGLQETQYF. Looking up the rest from reference TRBV5-1 and TRBJ2-5 gives the full variable domain: KAGVTQTPRYLIKTRGQQVTLSCSPISGHRSVSWYQQTPGQGLQFLFEYFSETQRNKGNFPGRFSGRQFSNSRSEMNVSTLELGDSALYLCASSNVQRGLQETQYFGPGTRLLVL.

The genes are TRBV5-8 and TRBJ2-3; D is uncertain. Between the trimmed V and J ends, which lost 0 bases and 0 bases, there was a span of 11 bases. The CDR3 has 16 residues. CDR1 SGHTS and CDR2 YDEGEE come from the germline V gene. The CDR3 bases are TGTGCCAGCAGCTTGGAGGCAGACCCGAGCACAGATACGCAGTATTTT. This sequence encodes CASSLEADPSTDTQYF.